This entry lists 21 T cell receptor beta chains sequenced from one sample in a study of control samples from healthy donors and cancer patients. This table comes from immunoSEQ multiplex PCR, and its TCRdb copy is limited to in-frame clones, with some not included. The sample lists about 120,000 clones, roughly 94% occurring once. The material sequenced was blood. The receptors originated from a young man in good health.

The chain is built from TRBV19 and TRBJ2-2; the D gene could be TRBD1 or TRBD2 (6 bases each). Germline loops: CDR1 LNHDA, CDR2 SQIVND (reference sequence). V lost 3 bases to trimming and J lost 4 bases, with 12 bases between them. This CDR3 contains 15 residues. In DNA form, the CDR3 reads TGTGCCAGTAGTATCGGAGGGGGTCGCACCGGGGAGCTGTTTTTT. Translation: CASSIGGGRTGELFF.

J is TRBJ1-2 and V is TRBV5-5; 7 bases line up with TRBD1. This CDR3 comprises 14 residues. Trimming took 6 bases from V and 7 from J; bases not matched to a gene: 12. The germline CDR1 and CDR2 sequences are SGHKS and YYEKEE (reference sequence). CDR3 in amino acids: CASTYGQEFGGYTF. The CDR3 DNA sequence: TGTGCCAGCACCTATGGACAGGAATTTGGTGGCTACACCTTC.

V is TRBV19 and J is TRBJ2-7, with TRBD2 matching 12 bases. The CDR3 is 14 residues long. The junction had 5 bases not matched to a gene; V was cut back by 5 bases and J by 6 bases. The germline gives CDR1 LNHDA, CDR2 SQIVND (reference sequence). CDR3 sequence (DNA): TGTGCCAGTAGTCTAGCGGGGGGGCCTGGCGAGCAGTACTTC. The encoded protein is CASSLAGGPGEQYF.

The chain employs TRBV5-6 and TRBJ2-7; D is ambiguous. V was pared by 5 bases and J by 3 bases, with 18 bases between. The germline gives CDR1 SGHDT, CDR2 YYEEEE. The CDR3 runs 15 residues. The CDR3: CASRRRTNSHYEQYF. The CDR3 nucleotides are TGTGCCAGCAGGCGTCGTACGAATAGCCACTACGAGCAGTACTTC.

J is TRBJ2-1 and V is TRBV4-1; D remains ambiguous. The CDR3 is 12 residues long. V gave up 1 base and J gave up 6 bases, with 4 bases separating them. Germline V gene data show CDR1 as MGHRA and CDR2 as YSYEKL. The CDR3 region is CASSQGVNEQFF. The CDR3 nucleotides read TGCGCCAGCAGCCAAGGGGTCAATGAGCAGTTCTTC.

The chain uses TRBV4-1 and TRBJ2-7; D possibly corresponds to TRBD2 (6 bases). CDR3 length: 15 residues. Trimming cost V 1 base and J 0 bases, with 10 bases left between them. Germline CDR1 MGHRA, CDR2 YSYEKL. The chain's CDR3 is CASSQAGTLSYEQYF. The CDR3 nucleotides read TGCGCCAGCAGCCAAGCCGGGACTCTCTCCTACGAGCAGTACTTC.

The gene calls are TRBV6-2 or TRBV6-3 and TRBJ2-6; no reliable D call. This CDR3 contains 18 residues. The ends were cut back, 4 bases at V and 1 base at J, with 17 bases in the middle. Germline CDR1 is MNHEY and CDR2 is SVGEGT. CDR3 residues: CASSSKHSLGSGANVLTF. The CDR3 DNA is TGTGCCAGCAGTTCCAAGCACAGTTTGGGGTCTGGGGCCAACGTCCTGACTTTC.

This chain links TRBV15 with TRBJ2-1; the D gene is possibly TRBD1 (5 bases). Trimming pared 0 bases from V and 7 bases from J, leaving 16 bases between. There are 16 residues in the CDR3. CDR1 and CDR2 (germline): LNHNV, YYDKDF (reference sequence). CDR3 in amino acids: CATSRDIQVGLNEQFF. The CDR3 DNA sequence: TGTGCCACCAGCAGAGATATACAGGTTGGGCTAAATGAGCAGTTCTTC.

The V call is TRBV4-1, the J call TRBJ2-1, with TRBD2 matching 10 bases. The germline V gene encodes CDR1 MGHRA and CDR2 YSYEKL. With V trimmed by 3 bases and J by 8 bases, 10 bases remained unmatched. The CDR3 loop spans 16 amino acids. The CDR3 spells CASSQPLAGTQDEQFF. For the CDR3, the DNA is TGCGCCAGCAGCCAGCCACTAGCGGGGACTCAGGATGAGCAGTTCTTC.

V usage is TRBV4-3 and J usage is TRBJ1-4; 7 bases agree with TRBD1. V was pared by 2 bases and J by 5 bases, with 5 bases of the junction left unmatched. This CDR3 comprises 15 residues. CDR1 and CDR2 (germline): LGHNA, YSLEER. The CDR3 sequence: CASSQSARGNEKLFF. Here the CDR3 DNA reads TGCGCCAGCAGCCAATCTGCCAGGGGGAATGAAAAACTGTTTTTT.

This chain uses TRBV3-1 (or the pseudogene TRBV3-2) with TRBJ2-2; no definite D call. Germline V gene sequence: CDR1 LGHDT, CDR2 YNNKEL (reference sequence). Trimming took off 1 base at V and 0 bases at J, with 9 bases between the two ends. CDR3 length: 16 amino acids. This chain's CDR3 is CASSQVPLANTGELFF. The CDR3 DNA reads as TGTGCCAGCAGCCAAGTCCCACTTGCGAACACCGGGGAGCTGTTTTTT.

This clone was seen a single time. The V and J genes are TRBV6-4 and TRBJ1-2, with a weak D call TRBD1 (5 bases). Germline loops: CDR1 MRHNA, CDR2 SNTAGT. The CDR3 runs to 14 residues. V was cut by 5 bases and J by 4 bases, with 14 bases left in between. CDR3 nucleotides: TGTGCCAGCAGTCCTAACCGGGACGGCTATGGCTACACCTTC. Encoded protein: CASSPNRDGYGYTF.

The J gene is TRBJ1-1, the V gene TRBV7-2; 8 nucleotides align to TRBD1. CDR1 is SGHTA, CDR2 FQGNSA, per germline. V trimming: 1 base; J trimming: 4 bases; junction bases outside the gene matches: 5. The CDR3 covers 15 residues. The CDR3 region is CASSLGGQGGTEAFF. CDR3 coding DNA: TGTGCCAGCAGCTTAGGTGGACAGGGTGGCACTGAAGCTTTCTTT.

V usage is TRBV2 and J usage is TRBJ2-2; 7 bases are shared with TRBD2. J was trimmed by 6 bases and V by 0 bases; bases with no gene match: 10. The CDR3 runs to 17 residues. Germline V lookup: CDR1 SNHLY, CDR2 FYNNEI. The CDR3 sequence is CASSEALLAKSPGELFF. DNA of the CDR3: TGTGCCAGCAGTGAAGCGCTACTAGCGAAAAGTCCCGGGGAGCTGTTTTTT.

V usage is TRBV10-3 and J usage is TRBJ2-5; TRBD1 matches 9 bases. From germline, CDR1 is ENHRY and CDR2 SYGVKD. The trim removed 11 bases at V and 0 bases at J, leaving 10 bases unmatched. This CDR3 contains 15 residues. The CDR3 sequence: CAVGRDRVYQETQYF. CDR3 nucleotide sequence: TGTGCCGTGGGCCGGGACAGGGTATACCAAGAGACCCAGTACTTC.

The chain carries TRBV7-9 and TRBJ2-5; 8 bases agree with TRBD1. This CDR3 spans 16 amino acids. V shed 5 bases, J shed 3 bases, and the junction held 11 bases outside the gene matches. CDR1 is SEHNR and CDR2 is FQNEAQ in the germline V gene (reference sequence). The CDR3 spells CASSPGDRSGEETQYF. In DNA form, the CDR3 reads TGTGCCAGCAGCCCAGGGGACAGGTCGGGCGAAGAGACCCAGTACTTC. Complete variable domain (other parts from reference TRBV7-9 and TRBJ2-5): DTGVSQNPRHKITKRGQNVTFRCDPISEHNRLYWYRQTLGQGPEFLTYFQNEAQLEKSRLLSDRFSAERPKGSFSTLEIQRTEQGDSAMYLCASSPGDRSGEETQYFGPGTRLLVL.

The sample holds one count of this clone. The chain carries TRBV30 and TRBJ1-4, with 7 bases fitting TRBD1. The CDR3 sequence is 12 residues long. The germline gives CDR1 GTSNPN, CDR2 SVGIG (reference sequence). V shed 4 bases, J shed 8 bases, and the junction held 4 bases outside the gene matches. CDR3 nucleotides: TGTGCCTGGAAAGGGGGCGCCGAAAAACTGTTTTTT. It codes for CAWKGGAEKLFF.

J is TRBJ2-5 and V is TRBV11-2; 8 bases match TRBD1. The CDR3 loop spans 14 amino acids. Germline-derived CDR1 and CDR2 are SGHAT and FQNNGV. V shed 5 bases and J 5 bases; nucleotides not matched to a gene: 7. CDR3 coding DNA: TGTGCCAGCAGCGCCTTGACAGGGGCCGAGACCCAGTACTTC. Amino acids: CASSALTGAETQYF.

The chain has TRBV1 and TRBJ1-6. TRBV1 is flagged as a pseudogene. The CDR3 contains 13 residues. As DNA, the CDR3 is TGCACCAGTAATACTAGTCGGGCTTCACCCCTCCACTTT. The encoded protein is CTSNTSRASPLHF.

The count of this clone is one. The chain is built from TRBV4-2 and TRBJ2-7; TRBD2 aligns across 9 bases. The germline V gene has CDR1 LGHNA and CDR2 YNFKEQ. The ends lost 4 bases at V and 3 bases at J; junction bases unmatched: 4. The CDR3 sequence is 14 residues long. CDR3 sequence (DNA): TGTGCCAGCAGCCTCGCGGGGGGGAACTACGAGCAGTACTTC. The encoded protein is CASSLAGGNYEQYF.

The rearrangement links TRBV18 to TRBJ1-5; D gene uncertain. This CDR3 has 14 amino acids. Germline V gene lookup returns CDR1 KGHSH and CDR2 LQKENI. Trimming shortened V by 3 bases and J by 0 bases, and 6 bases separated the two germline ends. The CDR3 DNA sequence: TGTGCCAGCTCACCTCGTCGTAGCAATCAGCCCCAGCATTTT. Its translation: CASSPRRSNQPQHF.